This T cell receptor beta chain is from a study of blood T cell repertoires in COVID-19. Germline lookup yields CDR1 SNHLY and CDR2 FYNNEI. With V trimmed by 3 bases and J by 1 base, 4 bases remained unmatched. The CDR3 loop spans 15 amino acids. Produced via immunoSEQ multiplex PCR; TCRdb's table is partial and in-frame only. This sample has a few hundred thousand clones, with approximately 91% found just once. The sample taken for sequencing was PBMCs or T cells enriched from blood (not recorded which). The sequence was obtained from a woman aged 18 to 35 who had been exposed to COVID-19. The chain recombines TRBV2 with TRBJ2-7; 9 bases match TRBD2. CDR3 DNA: TGTGCCAGCAGTGATCCTAGCGGGAAATCCTACGAGCAGTACTTC. Its translation is CASSDPSGKSYEQYF. Full variable domain (missing parts from reference TRBV2 and TRBJ2-7): EPEVTQTPSHQVTQMGQEVILRCVPISNHLYFYWYRQILGQKVEFLVSFYNNEISEKSEIFDDQFSVERPDGSNFTLKIRSTKLEDSAMYFCASSDPSGKSYEQYFGPGTRLTVT.